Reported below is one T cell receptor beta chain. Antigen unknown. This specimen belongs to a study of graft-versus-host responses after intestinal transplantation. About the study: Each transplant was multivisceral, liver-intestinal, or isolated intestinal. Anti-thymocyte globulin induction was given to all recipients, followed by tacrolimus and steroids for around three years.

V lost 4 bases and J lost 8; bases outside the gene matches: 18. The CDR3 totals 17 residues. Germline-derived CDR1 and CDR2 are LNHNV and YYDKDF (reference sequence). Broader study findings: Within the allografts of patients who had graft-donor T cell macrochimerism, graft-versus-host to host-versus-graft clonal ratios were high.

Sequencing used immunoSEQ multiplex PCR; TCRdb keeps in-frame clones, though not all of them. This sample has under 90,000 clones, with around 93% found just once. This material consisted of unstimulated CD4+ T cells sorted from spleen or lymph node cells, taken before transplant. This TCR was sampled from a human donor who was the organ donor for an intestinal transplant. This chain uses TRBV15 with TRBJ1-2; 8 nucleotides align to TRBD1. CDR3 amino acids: CATSTSQGAHYREGYTF. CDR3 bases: TGTGCCACCAGCACCTCCCAGGGGGCGCATTACCGGGAGGGCTACACCTTC.